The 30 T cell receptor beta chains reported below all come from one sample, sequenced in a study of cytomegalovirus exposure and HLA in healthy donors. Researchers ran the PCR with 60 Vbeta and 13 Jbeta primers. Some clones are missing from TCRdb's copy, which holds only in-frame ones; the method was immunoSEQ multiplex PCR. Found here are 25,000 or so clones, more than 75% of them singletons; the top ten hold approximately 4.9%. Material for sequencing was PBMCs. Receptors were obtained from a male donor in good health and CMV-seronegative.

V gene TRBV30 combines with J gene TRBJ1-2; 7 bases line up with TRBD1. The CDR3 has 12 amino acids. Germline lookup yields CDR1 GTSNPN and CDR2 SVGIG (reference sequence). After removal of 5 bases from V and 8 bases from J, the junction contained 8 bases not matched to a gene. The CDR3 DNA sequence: TGTGCCTGGTCACGAGGGGGCGCGGGCTACACCTTC. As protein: CAWSRGGAGYTF.

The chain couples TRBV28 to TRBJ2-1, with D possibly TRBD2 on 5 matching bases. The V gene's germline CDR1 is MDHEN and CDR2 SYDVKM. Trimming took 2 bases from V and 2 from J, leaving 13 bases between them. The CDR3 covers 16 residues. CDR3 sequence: CASSLVAKSAYNEQFF. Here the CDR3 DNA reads TGTGCCAGCAGTTTAGTAGCGAAGTCCGCCTACAATGAGCAGTTCTTC.

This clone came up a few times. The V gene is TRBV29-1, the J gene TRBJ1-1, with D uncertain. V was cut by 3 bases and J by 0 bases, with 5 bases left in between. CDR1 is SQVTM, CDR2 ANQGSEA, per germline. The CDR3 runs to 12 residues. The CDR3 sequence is CSVEAVNTEAFF. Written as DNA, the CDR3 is TGCAGCGTTGAGGCCGTGAACACTGAAGCTTTCTTT.

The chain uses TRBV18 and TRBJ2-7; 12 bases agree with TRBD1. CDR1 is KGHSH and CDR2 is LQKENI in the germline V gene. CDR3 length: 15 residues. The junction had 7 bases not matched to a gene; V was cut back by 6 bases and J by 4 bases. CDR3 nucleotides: TGTGCCAGCTCCCTAGGGACAGGGGGCCTTTACGAGCAGTACTTC. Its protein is CASSLGTGGLYEQYF.

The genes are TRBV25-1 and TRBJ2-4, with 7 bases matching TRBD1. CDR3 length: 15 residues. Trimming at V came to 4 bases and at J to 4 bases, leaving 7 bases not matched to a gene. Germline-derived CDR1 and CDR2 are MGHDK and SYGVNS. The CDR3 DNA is TGTGCCAGCAGTGTTTCGGGACAGTTAAAAAACATTCAGTACTTC. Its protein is CASSVSGQLKNIQYF.

The CDR3 nucleotides are TGTGCCAGCAGCTTAATGGAGGGACAGAGCAATCAGCCCCAGCATTTT. This codes for CASSLMEGQSNQPQHF. This chain joins TRBV7-8 and TRBJ1-5, with 7 bases identical to TRBD1. The junction had 5 bases not matched to a gene; V was cut back by 2 bases and J by 1 base. The germline CDR1 and CDR2 sequences are SGHVS and FQNEAQ. The CDR3 has 16 amino acids.

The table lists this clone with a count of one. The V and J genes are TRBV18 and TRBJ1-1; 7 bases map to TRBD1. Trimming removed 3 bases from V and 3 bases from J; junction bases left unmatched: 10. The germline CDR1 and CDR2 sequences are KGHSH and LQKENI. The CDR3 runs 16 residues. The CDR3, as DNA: TGTGCCAGCTCACCGACAGGGCCCCTAATGGACACTGAAGCTTTCTTT. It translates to CASSPTGPLMDTEAFF. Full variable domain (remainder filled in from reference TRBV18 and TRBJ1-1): NAGVMQNPRHLVRRRGQEARLRCSPMKGHSHVYWYRQLPEEGLKFMVYLQKENIIDESGMPKERFSAEFPKEGPSILRIQQVVRGDSAAYFCASSPTGPLMDTEAFFGQGTRLTVV.

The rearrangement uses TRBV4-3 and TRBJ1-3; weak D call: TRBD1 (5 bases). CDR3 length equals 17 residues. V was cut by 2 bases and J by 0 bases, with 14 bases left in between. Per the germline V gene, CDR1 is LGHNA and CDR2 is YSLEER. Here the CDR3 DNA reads TGCGCCAGCAGCCAAACGGGACTCGAGAGCTCTGGAAACACCATATATTTT. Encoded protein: CASSQTGLESSGNTIYF.

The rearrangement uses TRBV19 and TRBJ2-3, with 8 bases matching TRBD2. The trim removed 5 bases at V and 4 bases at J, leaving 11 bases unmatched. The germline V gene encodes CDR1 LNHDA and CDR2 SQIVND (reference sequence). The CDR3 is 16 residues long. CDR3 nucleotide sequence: TGTGCCAGTAGTCCGGAGAGCGGGAGAGTCGCAGATACGCAGTATTTT. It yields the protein CASSPESGRVADTQYF.

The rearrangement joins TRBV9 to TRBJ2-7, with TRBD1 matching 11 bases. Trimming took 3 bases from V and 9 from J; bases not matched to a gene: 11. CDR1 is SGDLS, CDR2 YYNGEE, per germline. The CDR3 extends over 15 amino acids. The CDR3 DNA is TGTGCCAGCAGCGGAAGCAGGACAGGGGGCGTCAGGCAGTACTTC. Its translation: CASSGSRTGGVRQYF.

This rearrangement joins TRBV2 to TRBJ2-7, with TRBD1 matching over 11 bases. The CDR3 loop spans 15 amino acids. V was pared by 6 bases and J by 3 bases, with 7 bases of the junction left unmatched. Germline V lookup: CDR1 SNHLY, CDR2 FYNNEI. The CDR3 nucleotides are TGTGCCAGCAGAGTCACCGGGACAGGGGGCTACGAGCAGTACTTC. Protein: CASRVTGTGGYEQYF.

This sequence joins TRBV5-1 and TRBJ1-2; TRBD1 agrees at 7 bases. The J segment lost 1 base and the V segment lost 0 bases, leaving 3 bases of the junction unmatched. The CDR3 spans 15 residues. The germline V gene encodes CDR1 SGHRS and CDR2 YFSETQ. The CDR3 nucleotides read TGCGCCAGCAGCTTGGGTGGGACAGTTAACTATGGCTACACCTTC. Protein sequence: CASSLGGTVNYGYTF. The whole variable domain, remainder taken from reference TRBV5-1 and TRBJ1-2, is KAGVTQTPRYLIKTRGQQVTLSCSPISGHRSVSWYQQTPGQGLQFLFEYFSETQRNKGNFPGRFSGRQFSNSRSEMNVSTLELGDSALYLCASSLGGTVNYGYTFGSGTRLTVV.

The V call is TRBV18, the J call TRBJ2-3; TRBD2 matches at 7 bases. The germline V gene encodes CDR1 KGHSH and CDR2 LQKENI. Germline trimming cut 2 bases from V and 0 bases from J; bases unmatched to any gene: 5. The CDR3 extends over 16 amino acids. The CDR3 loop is CASSPERGTSTDTQYF. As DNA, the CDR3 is TGTGCCAGCTCACCAGAGCGGGGTACTAGCACAGATACGCAGTATTTT.

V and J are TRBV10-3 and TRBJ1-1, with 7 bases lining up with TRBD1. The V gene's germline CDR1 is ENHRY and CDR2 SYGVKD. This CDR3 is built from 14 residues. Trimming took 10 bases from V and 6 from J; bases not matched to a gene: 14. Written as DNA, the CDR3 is TGTGCCACGACGGGACAGATGCATGAGGCTGAAGCTTTCTTT. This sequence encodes CATTGQMHEAEAFF.

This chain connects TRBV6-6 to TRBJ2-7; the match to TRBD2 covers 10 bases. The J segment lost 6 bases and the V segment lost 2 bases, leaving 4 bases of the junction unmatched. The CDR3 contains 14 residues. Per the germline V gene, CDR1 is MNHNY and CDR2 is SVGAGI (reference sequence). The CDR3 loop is CASSYGERGGEQYF. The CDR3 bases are TGTGCCAGCAGTTACGGCGAGCGGGGGGGCGAGCAGTACTTC.

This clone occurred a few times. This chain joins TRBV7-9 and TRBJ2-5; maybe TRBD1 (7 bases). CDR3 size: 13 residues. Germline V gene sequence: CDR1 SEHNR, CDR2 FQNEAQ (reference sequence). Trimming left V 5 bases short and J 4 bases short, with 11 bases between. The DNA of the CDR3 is TGTGCCAGCAGCCGACAGGGAGGAGAGACCCAGTACTTC. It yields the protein CASSRQGGETQYF.

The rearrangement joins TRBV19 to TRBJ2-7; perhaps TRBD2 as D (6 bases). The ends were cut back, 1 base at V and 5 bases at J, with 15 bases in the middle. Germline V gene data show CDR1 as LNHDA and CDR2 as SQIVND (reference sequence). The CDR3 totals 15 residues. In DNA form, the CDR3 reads TGTGCCAGTAGTATAGTACACGCGGGGTTCGACGAGCAGTACTTC. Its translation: CASSIVHAGFDEQYF.

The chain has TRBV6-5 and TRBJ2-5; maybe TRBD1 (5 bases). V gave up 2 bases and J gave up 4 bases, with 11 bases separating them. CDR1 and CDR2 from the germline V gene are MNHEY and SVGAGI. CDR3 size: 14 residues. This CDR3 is CASSYAAGSETQYF. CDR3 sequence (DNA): TGTGCCAGCAGTTACGCTGCAGGGTCAGAGACCCAGTACTTC.

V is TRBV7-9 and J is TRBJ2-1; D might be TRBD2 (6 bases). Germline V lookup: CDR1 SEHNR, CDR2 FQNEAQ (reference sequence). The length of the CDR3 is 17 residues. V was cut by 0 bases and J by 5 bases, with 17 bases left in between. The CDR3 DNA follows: TGTGCCAGCAGCTTAGCTGGGGGGTGGGGGGTCCACAATGAGCAGTTCTTC. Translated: CASSLAGGWGVHNEQFF.

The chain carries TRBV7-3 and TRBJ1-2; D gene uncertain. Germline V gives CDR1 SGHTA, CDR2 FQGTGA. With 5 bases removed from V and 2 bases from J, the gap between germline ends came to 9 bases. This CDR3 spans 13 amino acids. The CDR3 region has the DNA TGTGCCAGCAGCGCCACAAAGAACTATGGCTACACCTTC. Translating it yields CASSATKNYGYTF.

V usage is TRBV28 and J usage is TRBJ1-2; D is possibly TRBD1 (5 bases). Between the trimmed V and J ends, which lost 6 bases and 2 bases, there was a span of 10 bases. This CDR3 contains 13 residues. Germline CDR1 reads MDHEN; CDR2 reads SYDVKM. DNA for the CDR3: TGTGCCAGCAGCTTACGACAGAACTATGGCTACACCTTC. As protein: CASSLRQNYGYTF.

The CDR3 region has the DNA TGTGCCAGCAGTATGATACAGGGGCGAAGGGGGAATGAGCAGTTCTTC. Translated, it gives CASSMIQGRRGNEQFF. The V gene is TRBV28, the J gene TRBJ2-1, with 7 positions matching TRBD1. Per the germline V gene, CDR1 is MDHEN and CDR2 is SYDVKM. This CDR3 is 16 amino acids long. With 5 bases clipped from V and 7 bases from J, the junction kept 14 bases outside the gene matches. The complete variable domain, with remaining parts taken from reference TRBV28 and TRBJ2-1, reads DVKVTQSSRYLVKRTGEKVFLECVQDMDHENMFWYRQDPGLGLRLIYFSYDVKMKEKGDIPEGYSVSREKKERFSLILESASTNQTSMYLCASSMIQGRRGNEQFFGPGTRLTVL.

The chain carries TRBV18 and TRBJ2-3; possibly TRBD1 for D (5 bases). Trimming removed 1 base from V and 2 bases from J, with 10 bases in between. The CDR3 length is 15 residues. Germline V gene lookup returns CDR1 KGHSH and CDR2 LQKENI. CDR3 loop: CASSPLGELTDTQYF. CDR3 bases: TGTGCCAGCTCACCACTAGGGGAACTCACAGATACGCAGTATTTT.

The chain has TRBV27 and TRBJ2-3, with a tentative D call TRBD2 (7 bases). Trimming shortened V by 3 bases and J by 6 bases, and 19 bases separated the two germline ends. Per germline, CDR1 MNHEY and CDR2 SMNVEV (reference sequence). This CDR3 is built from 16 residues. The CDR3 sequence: CASSLGGGGFWDTQYF. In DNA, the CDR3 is TGTGCCAGCAGTTTGGGAGGGGGGGGGTTTTGGGATACGCAGTATTTT.

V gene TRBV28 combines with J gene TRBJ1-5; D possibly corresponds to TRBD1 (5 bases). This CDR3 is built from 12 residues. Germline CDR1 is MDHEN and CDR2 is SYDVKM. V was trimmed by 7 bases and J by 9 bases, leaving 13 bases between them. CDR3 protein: CASNRVGGPQHF. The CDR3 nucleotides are TGTGCCAGCAATAGGGTGGGGGGGCCCCAGCATTTT.

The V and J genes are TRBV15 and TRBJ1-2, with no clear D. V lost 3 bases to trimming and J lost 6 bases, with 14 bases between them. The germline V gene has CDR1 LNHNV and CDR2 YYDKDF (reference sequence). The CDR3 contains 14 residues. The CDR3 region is CATSRGVEADGYTF. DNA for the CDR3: TGTGCCACCAGCAGGGGTGTTGAGGCCGATGGCTACACCTTC.

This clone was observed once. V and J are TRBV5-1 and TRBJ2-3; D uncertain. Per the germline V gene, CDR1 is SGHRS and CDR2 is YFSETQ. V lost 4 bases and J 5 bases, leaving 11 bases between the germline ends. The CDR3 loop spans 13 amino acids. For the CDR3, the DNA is TGCGCCAGCAGCCCCGAGGTATTAGATACGCAGTATTTT. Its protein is CASSPEVLDTQYF.

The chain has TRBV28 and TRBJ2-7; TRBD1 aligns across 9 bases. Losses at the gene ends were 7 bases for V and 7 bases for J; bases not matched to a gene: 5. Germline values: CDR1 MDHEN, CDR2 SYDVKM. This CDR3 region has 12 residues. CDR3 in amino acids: CASITGGGEQYF. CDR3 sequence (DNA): TGTGCCAGCATAACAGGGGGCGGAGAGCAGTACTTC.

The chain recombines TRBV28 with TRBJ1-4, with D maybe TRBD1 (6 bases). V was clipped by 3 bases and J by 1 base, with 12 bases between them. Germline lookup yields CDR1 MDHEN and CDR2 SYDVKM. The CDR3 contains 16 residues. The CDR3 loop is CASSFGGGVTNEKLFF. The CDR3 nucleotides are TGTGCCAGCAGTTTTGGTGGGGGCGTAACTAATGAAAAACTGTTTTTT.

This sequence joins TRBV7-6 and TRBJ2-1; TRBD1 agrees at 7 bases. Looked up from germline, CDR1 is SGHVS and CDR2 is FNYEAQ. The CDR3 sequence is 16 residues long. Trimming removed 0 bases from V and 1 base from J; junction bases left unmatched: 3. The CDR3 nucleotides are TGTGCCAGCAGCTTAGCCGTGACAGGGTCCTACAATGAGCAGTTCTTC. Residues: CASSLAVTGSYNEQFF.